The next 3 T cell receptor beta chains were all read from a single sample in a study of blood T cells in healthy people across ages. Next came a second PCR, run for roughly 6 to 11 cycles, which used a sample-barcoded 5' primer along with a J-beta primer mix. TCRdb re-analysed the 5' RACE reads in MiXCR, keeping a single row per CDR3 protein. The profile shows 900,000 to 950,000 distinct CDR3 sequences, about 29% of them singletons. This sample also appeared in a second study, on T cells of mothers and their children.

The sample comprised blood. These receptors originate from a woman aged 40 to 49 in good health.

The chain uses TRBV7-2 and TRBJ2-1; D is undetermined. Germline lookup yields CDR1 SGHTA and CDR2 FQGNSA. Trimming removed 5 bases from V and 4 bases from J, with 12 bases in between. This CDR3 is built from 14 residues. The CDR3 region has the DNA TGTGCCAGCAGCCCCCCACCCCTTTACAATGAGCAGTTCTTC. Its protein product is CASSPPPLYNEQFF.

This clonotype was recorded a few times. The gene calls are TRBV5-1 and TRBJ1-6, with D uncertain. Germline CDR1 is SGHRS and CDR2 is YFSETQ. V gave up 0 bases and J gave up 10 bases, with 11 bases separating them. This CDR3 spans 14 amino acids. CDR3 in DNA: TGCGCCAGCAGCTTGGGGGTTAAGGGATCACCCCTCCACTTT. This gives the protein CASSLGVKGSPLHF. The full variable domain, its missing parts supplied by reference TRBV5-1 and TRBJ1-6, is KAGVTQTPRYLIKTRGQQVTLSCSPISGHRSVSWYQQTPGQGLQFLFEYFSETQRNKGNFPGRFSGRQFSNSRSEMNVSTLELGDSALYLCASSLGVKGSPLHFGNGTRLTVT.

The rearrangement uses TRBV20-1 and TRBJ1-2; D is undetermined. Germline V gives CDR1 DFQATT, CDR2 SNEGSKA (reference sequence). Trimming cost V 1 base and J 6 bases, with 15 bases left between them. This CDR3 region has 14 residues. CDR3 residues: CSARATLSPNGYTF. The DNA of the CDR3 is TGCAGTGCTAGAGCCACACTCTCACCAAATGGCTACACCTTC.